Presented here are 8 T cell receptor beta chains from one specimen sequenced in a study of cytomegalovirus exposure and HLA in healthy donors. PCR employed 60 Vbeta and 13 Jbeta primers. Sequenced by immunoSEQ multiplex PCR; TCRdb stores in-frame clones only, minus some. The data show roughly 180,000 clones, around 80% seen once. Specimen: PBMCs. These receptors all come from an older woman in good health and CMV-seropositive.

This chain uses TRBV27 with TRBJ2-5; 10 bases match TRBD2. Trimming took 3 bases from V and 4 from J; bases not matched to a gene: 5. In germline, CDR1 is MNHEY, CDR2 SMNVEV (reference sequence). The CDR3 spans 15 residues. The CDR3 spells CASSLYTSGAETQYF. DNA for the CDR3: TGTGCCAGCAGTTTGTATACTAGCGGGGCAGAGACCCAGTACTTC.

The rearrangement uses TRBV7-9 and TRBJ1-2; 9 bases align to TRBD1. The germline CDR1 and CDR2 sequences are SEHNR and FQNEAQ (reference sequence). J gave up 8 bases and V 7 bases, and 11 bases lay outside the gene matches. This CDR3 is 14 amino acids long. CDR3 amino acids: CASNPGQGLRGYTF. The CDR3 nucleotides read TGTGCCAGCAACCCGGGACAGGGATTGCGAGGCTACACCTTC.

The chain's CDR3 is CASSPQGRDTEAFF. The CDR3 bases are TGTGCCAGCTCACCACAGGGCAGGGACACTGAAGCTTTCTTT. This sequence joins TRBV18 and TRBJ1-1, with a possible D match to TRBD1 (5 bases). V was trimmed by 1 base and J by 3 bases, leaving 9 bases between them. The CDR3 length is 14 residues. Germline CDR1 KGHSH, CDR2 LQKENI.

The rearrangement uses TRBV4-3 and TRBJ2-3; 10 nucleotides match TRBD1. V lost 2 bases to trimming and J lost 1 base; unmatched junction nucleotides: 6. This CDR3 comprises 17 residues. In germline, CDR1 is LGHNA, CDR2 YSLEER. DNA for the CDR3: TGCGCCAGCAGCCAAAATTCCGGGACAGGGGGCACAGATACGCAGTATTTT. Translated, it gives CASSQNSGTGGTDTQYF.

This chain links TRBV9 with TRBJ1-1, with 8 bases matching TRBD1. CDR1 and CDR2 (germline): SGDLS, YYNGEE. The CDR3 is 16 amino acids. Germline trimming cut 3 bases from V and 0 bases from J; bases unmatched to any gene: 7. CDR3 DNA sequence: TGTGCCAGCAGCGCTCGGACAGGGACCATGAACACTGAAGCTTTCTTT. This encodes CASSARTGTMNTEAFF.

This sequence joins TRBV10-3 and TRBJ1-4, with 7 bases aligning to TRBD1. With 0 bases clipped from V and 3 bases from J, the junction kept 4 bases outside the gene matches. The CDR3 extends over 16 amino acids. Germline V gene sequence: CDR1 ENHRY, CDR2 SYGVKD. This chain's CDR3 is CAISESPGQPNEKLFF. CDR3 coding DNA: TGTGCCATCAGTGAGTCGCCGGGACAGCCTAATGAAAAACTGTTTTTT.

This chain joins TRBV30 and TRBJ2-1, with D perhaps matching TRBD2 (5 bases). The CDR3 is 13 amino acids. Germline lookup yields CDR1 GTSNPN and CDR2 SVGIG (reference sequence). Trimming took 3 bases from V and 3 from J, leaving 9 bases between them. The CDR3 DNA reads TGTGCCTGGAGCGGGAAAGACTACAATGAGCAGTTCTTC. Translation gives CAWSGKDYNEQFF.

The chain recombines TRBV5-1 with TRBJ2-7, with 9 bases fitting TRBD1. Germline CDR1 reads SGHRS; CDR2 reads YFSETQ. Germline trimming cut 3 bases from V and 7 bases from J; bases unmatched to any gene: 11. The length of the CDR3 is 15 residues. This chain's CDR3 is CASSSTGTGTGEQYF. CDR3 in DNA: TGCGCCAGCAGCTCAACCGGGACAGGGACAGGAGAGCAGTACTTC.